This entry lists 8 T cell receptor beta chains sequenced from one sample in a study of regulatory T cells in long-lasting Graves disease. Time point in this sample: persistent/refractory GD, antithyroid drugs over 5 years with positive TRAb. Scientists built the TCR library using RNA that was extracted from PBMCs. Combining iRepertoire HTBI primers with Arm-PCR of CDR3 regions, the authors built TCR beta libraries. TCRdb reanalysed the multiplex PCR reads using MiXCR and keeps one entry per CDR3 protein. The repertoire holds some 440,000 distinct CDR3 sequences, around 21% seen once, with 7.8% in the top ten. The starting material was peripheral blood mononuclear cells (PBMCs), obtained when the disease was refractory, from a patient treated with antithyroid drugs. The receptors shown here come from a female donor with Graves disease.

This clonotype was seen repeatedly, ten times or more. The chain links TRBV12-3 or TRBV12-4 to TRBJ1-4, with D tentatively TRBD1 (5 bases). The CDR3 is 16 residues long. Trimming shortened V by 7 bases and J by 7 bases, and 22 bases separated the two germline ends. CDR3 DNA sequence: TGTGCCAGCACTCCCAAGGAGGGCAGGGAAAGTGAAAAACTGTTTTTT. Protein product: CASTPKEGRESEKLFF.

The chain is built from TRBV19 and TRBJ1-1; possibly TRBD1 for D (5 bases). This CDR3 comprises 14 residues. V was pared by 5 bases and J by 4 bases, with 14 bases between. Germline V gene sequence: CDR1 LNHDA, CDR2 SQIVND (reference sequence). Here the CDR3 reads CASSPTGGTTEAFF. DNA of the CDR3: TGTGCCAGTAGTCCCACGGGAGGGACCACTGAAGCTTTCTTT.

This clonotype came up a few times. The chain uses TRBV3-1 and TRBJ1-5; D gene unclear. Germline V CDR1 and CDR2: LGHDT, YNNKEL (reference sequence). CDR3 size: 14 residues. Trimming pared 3 bases from V and 0 bases from J, leaving 6 bases between. The CDR3 DNA reads TGTGCCAGCAGCCAGGAGGCTAGCAATCAGCCCCAGCATTTT. This gives the protein CASSQEASNQPQHF.

The V and J genes are TRBV4-2 and TRBJ1-5; no firm D call. Germline CDR1 and CDR2: LGHNA and YNFKEQ. V gave up 7 bases and J gave up 6 bases, with 10 bases separating them. CDR3 length: 12 residues. Written as DNA, the CDR3 is TGTGCCAGCATTGGGCTCAGTCAGCCCCAGCATTTT. Protein product: CASIGLSQPQHF.

This clonotype was found many times. This chain joins TRBV28 and TRBJ2-7; D is perhaps TRBD2 (5 bases). Germline V lookup: CDR1 MDHEN, CDR2 SYDVKM. This CDR3 is 14 amino acids long. Trimming pared 7 bases from V and 3 bases from J, leaving 16 bases between. The CDR3 protein is CASKFLLRGYEQYF. In DNA form, the CDR3 reads TGTGCCAGCAAGTTTTTACTACGGGGCTACGAGCAGTACTTC.

In the case of this clonotype: An end of the junction differs from the germline gene, which may be a read error. The chain joins TRBV7-7 to TRBJ1-1; D unclear. Germline-derived CDR1 and CDR2 are SSHAT and FNYEAQ (reference sequence). The CDR3 extends over 14 amino acids. CDR3 amino acids: CASRPLWGWAEAFF. CDR3 coding DNA: TGTGCTAGCAGGCCTCTGTGGGGATGGGCTGAAGCTTTCTTT.

In this sample, this clonotype turned up many times. The chain is built from TRBV6-2 or TRBV6-3 and TRBJ1-2; D possibly corresponds to TRBD1 (5 bases). Germline-derived CDR1 and CDR2 are MNHEY and SVGEGT. This CDR3 region has 11 residues. V lost 2 bases and J 7 bases, leaving 5 bases between the germline ends. CDR3 region: CASSYGGGYTF. The CDR3 DNA reads TGTGCCAGCAGTTACGGGGGTGGCTACACCTTC.

J is TRBJ2-7 and V is TRBV4-2; 10 nucleotides agree with TRBD2. CDR1 is LGHNA, CDR2 YNFKEQ, per germline. This CDR3 has 15 residues. Trimming at V came to 0 bases and at J to 6 bases, leaving 5 bases not matched to a gene. The CDR3 sequence is CASSQELAGVIEQYF. In DNA, the CDR3 is TGTGCCAGCAGCCAAGAGCTAGCGGGAGTTATCGAGCAGTACTTC.